Sequencing of this T cell receptor (beta chain) was carried out in a study of blood T cells in healthy people across ages. J gave up 3 bases and V 2 bases, and 2 bases lay outside the gene matches. The germline gives CDR1 MNHEY, CDR2 SVGAGI. The CDR3 loop spans 14 amino acids. Next came a second PCR, run for about 7 to 11 cycles, which used a sample-barcoded 5' primer along with a J-beta primer mix. TCRdb processed the 5' RACE reads anew with MiXCR; each CDR3 protein has one entry. The sample consists of about 510,000 distinct CDR3 sequences, roughly a quarter of them appearing once. Another study also made use of these data, one on T cells of mothers and their children.

The V and J genes are TRBV6-5 and TRBJ2-7, with 9 nucleotides matching TRBD1. Specimen: blood. The sequence was collected from a boy aged 2-9 years in good health. The CDR3 sequence is CASSYATGGYEQYF. DNA for the CDR3: TGTGCCAGCAGTTACGCGACAGGGGGCTACGAGCAGTACTTC.